This T cell receptor (beta chain) originates from a study of T cell repertoires in cytomegalovirus infection (dated by TCRdb to the late 2010s). Study-level background: Recently identified HLA-C-restricted CMV epitopes, whose presentation resists viral immunomodulation, were targeted by peptide stimulations together with well-studied HLA-B-restricted epitopes. Donor HLA type was relevant to the analysis, because carriage of CMV infection together with the matching HLA type was indicated by public TCR beta signatures.

The treatment or condition label for this specimen denotes: in vitro stimulation with specific CMV peptide epitopes to enrich CMV-specific T cells. This clonotype was detected only a few times. The antigen it recognizes is unknown. Nothing much larger sits one base from this clone, and base qualities are not available. Sequenced using an Illumina HiSeq 1500. The public reads were reanalyzed by TCRdb: fastp trimming at Q25, MiXCR alignment, in-frame beta chains only. Rows are combined by CDR3 protein, so each entry shows the most common genes and DNA. Across this sample there are approximately 990,000 distinct CDR3 sequences, with about a third seen only once. Over 11% of the sample goes to the ten largest clones. The paper's findings and limits, for the study overall: The ex vivo response was dominated by HLA-C-restricted CMV-specific TCR beta clonotypes, and the single most frequent clonotype in two of eight donors was supplied by these HLA-C-restricted clonotypes. Cumulative frequency of public TCR beta family members discriminated carriers of CMV infection plus the relevant HLA type in this cohort and an independent approximately 360-donor cohort.

V is reduced by 5 bases and J by 1 base, leaving a spacing of 11 bases between them. Sequences MNHEY (CDR1) and SVGEGT (CDR2) are obtained from the germline V gene. Taken from cysteine to phenylalanine, the CDR3 has 14 residues. Only the CDR3 portion is preserved as DNA: 42 bases, with reading frame beginning at the first base. The sequencing used cultured CD8+ T cells from PBMCs, collected from culture after CMV antigen stimulation. The clonotype was recovered from a human donor in good health (CMV status not recorded). Some clones in this sample may be carry-over from other donors' samples. This sequence uses TRBV6-2 or TRBV6-3 and TRBJ1-1; the D gene cannot be resolved reliably. The sequenced DNA is TGTGCCAGCAGTCCCTGGGCCGCGAACACTGAAGCTTTCTTT. Its protein reads: CASSPWAANTEAFF.